This T cell receptor (beta chain) was recorded in a study of human CD8 memory T cell subsets. UMI-labeled 5' RACE was used to make TCR beta libraries. TCRdb reworked the 5' RACE reads into one entry per CDR3 protein, no DNA. The sample totals approximately 11,000 distinct CDR3 sequences; its top ten clones hold 8.5% to 10%. TSTEM cells were defined as CCR7+ PD-1- TIGIT- CD8+ memory cells. Buffy coats of healthy donors provided the PBMC used. The receptor's source is a human donor in good health. Sequencing input: CD8+ stem-like memory T cells (TSCM and TCM) sorted from PBMCs. As to subset: stem-like memory CD8 T cells (TSTEM), CCR7+ PD-1- TIGIT-.

CDR3 in amino acids: CASSRPGQGNTEAFF. The J gene is TRBJ1-1, the V gene TRBV5-4; there is no DNA to check the TCRdb D call of TRBD1. CDR3 size: 15 residues. Germline V CDR1 and CDR2: SGHNT, YYREEE (reference sequence).